This TCR beta chain was documented in a study of blood T cell repertoires in COVID-19. Study-level information: The United States, Italy and Spain were the sources of the acute and convalescent COVID-19 samples. Sources were T cells, B-cell-depleted T cells, or PBMCs; the material itself was cDNA or gDNA.

As handled by the study authors: For nucleated cells, counts were estimated from reference gene primer amplification. Method: immunoSEQ multiplex PCR; TCRdb's copy keeps in-frame clones and lacks some. D and trimming come from the DNA, and the V and J calls and clone size come from that table. This sample has roughly 30,000 clones, with roughly 85% found just once. The source material was peripheral blood. The sequence derives from a human donor in a cohort sampled during active COVID-19.

The CDR3 DNA reads as TGTGCCAGCAGCGGCGGGACAGATTTCTACGAGCAGTACTTC. Amino acid sequence: CASSGGTDFYEQYF. The chain recombines TRBV3-1 (or the pseudogene TRBV3-2) with TRBJ2-7, with D maybe TRBD1 (7 bases). The germline V gene has CDR1 LGHDT and CDR2 YNNKEL (reference sequence). V lost 5 bases to trimming and J lost 3 bases, with 14 bases between them. The CDR3 is 14 amino acids.